This T cell receptor (beta chain) emerged from a study of T cell responses to AZD1222 COVID-19 vaccine. General observations from the study: The donors showed a predominance of white British ancestry and of females, with possible underestimation of clonal diversity.

TCRdb keeps only in-frame clones here, not all; method: immunoSEQ multiplex PCR. In the table there are about 150,000 clones, 75% to 90% of which are singletons. As regards this clone: Its antigen remains unidentified.

Germline V gene sequence: CDR1 SGHVS, CDR2 FQNEAQ. The CDR3 loop spans 13 amino acids. Trimming stripped 5 bases from V and 5 bases from J, with 10 bases between. This specimen consisted of peripheral blood, obtained after recovery from COVID-19. J is TRBJ2-1 and V is TRBV7-8; D possibly matches TRBD1 or TRBD2 (7 bases each). The source of this sequence is an adult who had recovered from COVID-19. The DNA of the CDR3 is TGTGCCAGCAGCCCAGGGGGGGACAATGAGCAGTTCTTC. Translation: CASSPGGDNEQFF.